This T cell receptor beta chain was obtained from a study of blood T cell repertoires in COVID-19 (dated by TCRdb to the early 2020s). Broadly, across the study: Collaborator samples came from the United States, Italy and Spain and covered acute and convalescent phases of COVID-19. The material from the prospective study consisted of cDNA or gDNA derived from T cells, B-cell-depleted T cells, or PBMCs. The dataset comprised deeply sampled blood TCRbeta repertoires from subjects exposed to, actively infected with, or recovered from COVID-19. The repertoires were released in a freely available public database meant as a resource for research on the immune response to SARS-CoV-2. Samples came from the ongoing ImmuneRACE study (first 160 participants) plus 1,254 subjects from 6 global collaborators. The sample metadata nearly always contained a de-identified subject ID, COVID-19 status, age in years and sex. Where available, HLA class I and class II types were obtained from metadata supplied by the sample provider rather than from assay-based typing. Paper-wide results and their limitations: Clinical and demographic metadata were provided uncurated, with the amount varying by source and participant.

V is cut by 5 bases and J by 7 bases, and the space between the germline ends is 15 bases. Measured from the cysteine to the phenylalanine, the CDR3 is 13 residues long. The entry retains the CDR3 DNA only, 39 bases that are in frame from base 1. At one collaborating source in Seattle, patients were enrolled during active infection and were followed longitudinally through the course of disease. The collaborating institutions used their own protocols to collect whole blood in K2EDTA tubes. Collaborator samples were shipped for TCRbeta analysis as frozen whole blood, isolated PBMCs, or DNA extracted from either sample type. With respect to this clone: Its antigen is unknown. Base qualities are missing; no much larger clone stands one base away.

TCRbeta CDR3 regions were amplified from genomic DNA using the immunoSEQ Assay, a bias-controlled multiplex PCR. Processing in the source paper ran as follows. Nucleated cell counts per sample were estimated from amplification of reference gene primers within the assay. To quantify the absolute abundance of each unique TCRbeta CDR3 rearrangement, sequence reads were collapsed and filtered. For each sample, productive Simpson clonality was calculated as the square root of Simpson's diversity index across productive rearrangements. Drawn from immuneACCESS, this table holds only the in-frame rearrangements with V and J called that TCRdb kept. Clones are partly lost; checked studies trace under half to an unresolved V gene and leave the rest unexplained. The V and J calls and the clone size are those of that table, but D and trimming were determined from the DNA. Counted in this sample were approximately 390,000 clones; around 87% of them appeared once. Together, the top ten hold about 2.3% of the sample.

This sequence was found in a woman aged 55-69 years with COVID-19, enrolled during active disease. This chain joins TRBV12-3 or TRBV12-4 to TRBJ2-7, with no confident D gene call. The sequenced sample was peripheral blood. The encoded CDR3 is CASSPRNPWEQYF. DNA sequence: TGTGCCAGCAGTCCTAGGAATCCCTGGGAGCAGTACTTC.